The T cell receptor (beta chain) under discussion was sequenced for a study of blood T cells in healthy people across ages. Findings and limits, study-wide: Lack of knowledge of donor CMV status possibly confounded expanded clonotype changes.

Deletions cut 4 bases from V and 6 bases from J, with 16 bases between. CDR1 is SQVTM and CDR2 is ANQGSEA in the germline V gene. CDR3 size: 14 residues. Combining a sample-barcoded 5' primer with a J-beta primer mix, a second PCR ran for roughly 7 to 12 cycles. With 12 random nucleotides, a template-switch adaptor tagged each individual cDNA molecule. TCRdb independently ran MiXCR on the 5' RACE reads; one entry per CDR3 protein. The sample records 1.5 million to 2 million distinct CDR3 sequences, 28% being singletons. Concerning this clonotype itself: Its antigen is as yet unknown.

The gene calls are TRBV29-1 and TRBJ2-1, with a possible D match to TRBD2 (5 bases). This TCR was recovered from a woman younger than 45 in good health. Sequenced material: blood. DNA of the CDR3: TGCAGCGTTGGGGCGAGTAGCGATCTCAATGAGCAGTTCTTC. Residues: CSVGASSDLNEQFF.